This T cell receptor beta chain came from a study of sequential checkpoint blockade in melanoma. Overall study context: First-line arms were nivolumab then ipilimumab, or the reverse, randomized 1:1. After both sequences, patients received maintenance nivolumab.

Stated treatment: randomized to nivolumab then ipilimumab (arm A) or the reverse (arm B). Live CD3+CD8+ CD19− CD56− cells were sorted from PBMCs. The CDR3 consists of 14 residues. From germline, CDR1 is MNHEY and CDR2 SVGAGI. V lost 11 bases to trimming and J lost 6 bases, with 22 bases between them. The data were produced by immunoSEQ multiplex PCR, yet TCRdb's version contains in-frame clones alone and is incomplete. The profile shows roughly 30,000 clones, 83% of them singletons. Sample: CD8+ T cells sorted from blood (inferred from file names), taken from a patient given nivolumab and ipilimumab in sequence. This TCR was recovered from a human donor with melanoma. The chain joins TRBV6-5 to TRBJ1-1; no clear D gene. This CDR3 reads CASREMGSQPEAFF. Here the CDR3 DNA reads TGTGCCTCCCGGGAGATGGGCTCCCAGCCTGAAGCTTTCTTT.